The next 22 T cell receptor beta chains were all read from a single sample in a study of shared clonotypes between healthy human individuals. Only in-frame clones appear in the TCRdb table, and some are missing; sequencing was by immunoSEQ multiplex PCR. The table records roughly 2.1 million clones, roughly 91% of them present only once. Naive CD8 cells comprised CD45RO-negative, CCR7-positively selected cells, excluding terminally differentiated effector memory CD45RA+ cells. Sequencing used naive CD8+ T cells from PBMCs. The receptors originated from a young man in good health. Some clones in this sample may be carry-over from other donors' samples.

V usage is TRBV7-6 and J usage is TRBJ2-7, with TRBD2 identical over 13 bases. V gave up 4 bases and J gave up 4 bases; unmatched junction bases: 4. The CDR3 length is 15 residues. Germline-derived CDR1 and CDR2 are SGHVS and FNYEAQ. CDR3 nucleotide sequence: TGTGCCAGCAGCTCGGGGACTAGCGGGAAATACGAGCAGTACTTC. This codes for CASSSGTSGKYEQYF.

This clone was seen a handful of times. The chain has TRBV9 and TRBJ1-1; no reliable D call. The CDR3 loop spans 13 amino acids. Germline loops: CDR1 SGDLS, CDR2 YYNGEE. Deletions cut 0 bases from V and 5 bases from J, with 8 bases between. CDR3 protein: CASSVGVWTEAFF. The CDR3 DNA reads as TGTGCCAGCAGCGTAGGGGTCTGGACTGAAGCTTTCTTT.

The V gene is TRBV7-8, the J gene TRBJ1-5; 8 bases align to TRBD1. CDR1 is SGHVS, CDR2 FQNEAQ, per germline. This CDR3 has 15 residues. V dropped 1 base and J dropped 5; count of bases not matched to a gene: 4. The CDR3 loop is CASSLGSGGDQPQHF. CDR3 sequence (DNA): TGTGCCAGCAGCTTAGGTTCAGGGGGCGATCAGCCCCAGCATTTT. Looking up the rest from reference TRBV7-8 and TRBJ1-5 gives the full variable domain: GAGVSQSPRYKVAKRGQDVALRCDPISGHVSLFWYQQALGQGPEFLTYFQNEAQLDKSGLPSDRFFAERPEGSVSTLKIQRTQQEDSAVYLCASSLGSGGDQPQHFGDGTRLSIL.

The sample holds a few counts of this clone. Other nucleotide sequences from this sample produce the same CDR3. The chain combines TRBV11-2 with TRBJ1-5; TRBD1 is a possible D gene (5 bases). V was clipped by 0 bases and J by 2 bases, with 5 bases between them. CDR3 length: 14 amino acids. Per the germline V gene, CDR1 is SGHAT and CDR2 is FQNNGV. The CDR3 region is CASSLDRGNQPQHF. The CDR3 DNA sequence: TGTGCCAGCAGCTTAGACAGGGGCAATCAGCCCCAGCATTTT.

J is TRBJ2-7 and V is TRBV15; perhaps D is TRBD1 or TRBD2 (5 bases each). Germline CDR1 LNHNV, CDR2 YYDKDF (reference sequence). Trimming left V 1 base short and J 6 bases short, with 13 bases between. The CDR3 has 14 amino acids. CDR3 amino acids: CATSRAGGEAEQYF. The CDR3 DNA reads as TGTGCCACCAGCAGAGCTGGGGGAGAAGCCGAGCAGTACTTC.

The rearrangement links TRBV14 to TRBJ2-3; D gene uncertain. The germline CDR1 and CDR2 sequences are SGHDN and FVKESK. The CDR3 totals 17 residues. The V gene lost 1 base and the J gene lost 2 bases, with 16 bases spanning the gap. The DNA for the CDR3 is TGTGCCAGCAGCCAAGCGCTCTACACGCCCACCACAGATACGCAGTATTTT. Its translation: CASSQALYTPTTDTQYF.

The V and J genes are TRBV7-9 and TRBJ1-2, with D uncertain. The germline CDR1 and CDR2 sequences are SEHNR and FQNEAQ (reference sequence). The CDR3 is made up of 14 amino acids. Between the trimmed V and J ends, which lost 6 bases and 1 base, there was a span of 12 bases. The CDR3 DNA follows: TGTGCCAGCAGGCATAATCAGGATAACTATGGCTACACCTTC. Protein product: CASRHNQDNYGYTF.

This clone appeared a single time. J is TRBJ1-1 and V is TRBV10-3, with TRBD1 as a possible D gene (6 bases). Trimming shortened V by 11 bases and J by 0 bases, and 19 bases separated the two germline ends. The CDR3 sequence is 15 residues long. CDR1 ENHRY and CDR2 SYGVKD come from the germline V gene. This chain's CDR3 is CAAGWDTPLNTEAFF. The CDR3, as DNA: TGTGCCGCCGGCTGGGACACCCCATTGAACACTGAAGCTTTCTTT.

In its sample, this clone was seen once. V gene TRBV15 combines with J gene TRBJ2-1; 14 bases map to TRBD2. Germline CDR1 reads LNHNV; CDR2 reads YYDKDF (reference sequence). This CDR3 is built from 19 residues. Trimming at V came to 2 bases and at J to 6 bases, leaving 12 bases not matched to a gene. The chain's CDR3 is CATSRTTGTSGRSGNEQFF. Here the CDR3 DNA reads TGTGCCACCAGCAGAACGACCGGGACTAGCGGGAGATCTGGCAATGAGCAGTTCTTC.

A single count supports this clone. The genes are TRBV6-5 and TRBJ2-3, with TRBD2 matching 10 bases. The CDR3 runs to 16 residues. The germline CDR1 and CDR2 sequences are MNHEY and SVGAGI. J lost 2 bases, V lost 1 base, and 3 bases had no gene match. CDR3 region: CASSYFSGRATDTQYF. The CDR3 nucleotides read TGTGCCAGCAGTTACTTCAGCGGGAGGGCCACAGATACGCAGTATTTT.

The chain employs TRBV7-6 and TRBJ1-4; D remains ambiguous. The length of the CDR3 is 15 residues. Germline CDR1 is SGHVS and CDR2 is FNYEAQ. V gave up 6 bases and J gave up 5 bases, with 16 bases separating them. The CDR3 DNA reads TGTGCCAGCAGATCAGGCTTTGGACCGAATGAAAAACTGTTTTTT. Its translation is CASRSGFGPNEKLFF.

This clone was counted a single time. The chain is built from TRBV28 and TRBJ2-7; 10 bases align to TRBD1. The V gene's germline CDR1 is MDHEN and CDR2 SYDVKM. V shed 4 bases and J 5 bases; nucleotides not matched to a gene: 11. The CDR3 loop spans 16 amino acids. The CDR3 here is CASSYITGTGDNEQYF. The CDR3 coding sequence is TGTGCCAGCAGTTACATAACCGGGACAGGGGATAACGAGCAGTACTTC.

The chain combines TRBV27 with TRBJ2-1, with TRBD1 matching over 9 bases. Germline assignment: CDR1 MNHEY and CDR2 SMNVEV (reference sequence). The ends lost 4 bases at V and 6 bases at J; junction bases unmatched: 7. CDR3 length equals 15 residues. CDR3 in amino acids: CASSSGTGISNEQFF. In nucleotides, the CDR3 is TGTGCCAGCAGTTCCGGGACAGGGATTTCCAATGAGCAGTTCTTC.

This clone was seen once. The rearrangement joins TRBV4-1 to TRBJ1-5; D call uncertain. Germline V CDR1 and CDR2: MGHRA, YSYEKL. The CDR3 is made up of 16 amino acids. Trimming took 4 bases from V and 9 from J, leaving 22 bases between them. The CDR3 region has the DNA TGCGCCAGCAGCCTAGATCCGCCGGGAGGGTTGGGGCCCCAGCATTTT. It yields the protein CASSLDPPGGLGPQHF.

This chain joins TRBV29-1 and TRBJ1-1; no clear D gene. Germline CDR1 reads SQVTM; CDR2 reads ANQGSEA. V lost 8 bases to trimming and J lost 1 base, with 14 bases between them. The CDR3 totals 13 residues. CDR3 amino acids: CSSDLSRNTEAFF. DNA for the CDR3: TGCAGCTCGGACCTGTCCAGGAACACTGAAGCTTTCTTT.

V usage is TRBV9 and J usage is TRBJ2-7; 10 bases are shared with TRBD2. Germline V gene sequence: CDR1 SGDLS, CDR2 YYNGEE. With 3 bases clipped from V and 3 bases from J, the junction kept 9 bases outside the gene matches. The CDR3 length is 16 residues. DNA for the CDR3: TGTGCCAGCAGCGGAGACGTAGCGGGAGGACGCTACGAGCAGTACTTC. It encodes CASSGDVAGGRYEQYF.

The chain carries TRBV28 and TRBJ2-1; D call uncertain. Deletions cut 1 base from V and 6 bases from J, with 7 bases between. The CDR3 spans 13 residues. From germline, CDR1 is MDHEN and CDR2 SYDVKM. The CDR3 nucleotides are TGTGCCAGCAGTTTATCGACGGGCAATGAGCAGTTCTTC. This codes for CASSLSTGNEQFF.

The CDR3 here is CASSQDGRGMAKNIQYF. The CDR3 DNA is TGCGCCAGCAGCCAAGATGGGCGGGGGATGGCCAAAAACATTCAGTACTTC. The gene calls are TRBV4-1 and TRBJ2-4; TRBD2 matches 7 bases. J lost 1 base, V lost 0 bases, and 6 bases had no gene match. There are 17 residues in the CDR3. Germline-derived CDR1 and CDR2 are MGHRA and YSYEKL.

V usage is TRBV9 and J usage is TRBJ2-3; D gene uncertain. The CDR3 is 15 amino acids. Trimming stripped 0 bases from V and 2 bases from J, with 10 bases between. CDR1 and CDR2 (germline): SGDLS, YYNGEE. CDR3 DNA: TGTGCCAGCAGCGTAGTCGGCTCGGTCACAGATACGCAGTATTTT. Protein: CASSVVGSVTDTQYF.

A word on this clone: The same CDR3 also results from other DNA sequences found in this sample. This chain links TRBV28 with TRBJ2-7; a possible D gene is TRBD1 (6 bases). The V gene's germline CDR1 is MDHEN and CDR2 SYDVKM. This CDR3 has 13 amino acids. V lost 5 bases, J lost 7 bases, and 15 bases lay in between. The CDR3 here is CASSGTGLGEQYF. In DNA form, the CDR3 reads TGTGCCAGCAGTGGAACAGGGCTGGGAGAGCAGTACTTC.

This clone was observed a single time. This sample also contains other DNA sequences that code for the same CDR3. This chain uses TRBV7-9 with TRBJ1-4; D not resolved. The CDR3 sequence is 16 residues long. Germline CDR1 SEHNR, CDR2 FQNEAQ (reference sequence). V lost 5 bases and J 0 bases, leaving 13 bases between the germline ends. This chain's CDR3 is CASSPRTGATNEKLFF. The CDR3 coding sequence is TGTGCCAGCAGCCCGAGGACGGGAGCAACTAATGAAAAACTGTTTTTT. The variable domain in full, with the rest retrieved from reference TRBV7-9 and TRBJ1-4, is DTGVSQNPRHKITKRGQNVTFRCDPISEHNRLYWYRQTLGQGPEFLTYFQNEAQLEKSRLLSDRFSAERPKGSFSTLEIQRTEQGDSAMYLCASSPRTGATNEKLFFGSGTQLSVL.

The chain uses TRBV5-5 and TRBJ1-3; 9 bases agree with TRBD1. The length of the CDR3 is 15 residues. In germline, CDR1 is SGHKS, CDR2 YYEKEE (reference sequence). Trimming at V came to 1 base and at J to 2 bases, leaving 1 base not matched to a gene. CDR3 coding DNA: TGTGCCAGCAGCTTGACAGGGGGCGCTGGAAACACCATATATTTT. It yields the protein CASSLTGGAGNTIYF.